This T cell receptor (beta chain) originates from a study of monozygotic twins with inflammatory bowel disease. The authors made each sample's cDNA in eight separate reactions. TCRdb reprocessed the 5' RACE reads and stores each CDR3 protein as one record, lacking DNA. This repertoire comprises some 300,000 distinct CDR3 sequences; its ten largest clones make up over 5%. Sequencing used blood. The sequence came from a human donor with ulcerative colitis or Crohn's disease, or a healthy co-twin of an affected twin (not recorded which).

The chain's CDR3 is CASSSRELQYF. V gene TRBV5-6 combines with J gene TRBJ2-5. There are 11 residues in the CDR3. Germline loops: CDR1 SGHDT, CDR2 YYEEEE.